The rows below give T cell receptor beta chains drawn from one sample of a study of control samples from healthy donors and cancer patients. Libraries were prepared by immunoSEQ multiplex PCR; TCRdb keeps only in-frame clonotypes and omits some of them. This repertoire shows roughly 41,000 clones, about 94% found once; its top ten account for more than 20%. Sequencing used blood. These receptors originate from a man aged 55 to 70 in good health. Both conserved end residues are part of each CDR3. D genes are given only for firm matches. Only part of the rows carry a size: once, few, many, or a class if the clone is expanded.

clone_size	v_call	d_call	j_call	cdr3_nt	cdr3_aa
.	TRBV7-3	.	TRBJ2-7	TGTGCCAGCAGCTTATTGGGTCTAGCTTCCGAGCAGTACTTC	CASSLLGLASEQYF
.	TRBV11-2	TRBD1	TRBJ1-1	TGTGCCAGCAGCTATCTGGGACAGCTCACTGAAGCTTTCTTT	CASSYLGQLTEAFF
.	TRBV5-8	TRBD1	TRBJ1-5	TGTGCCAGCAGCTTCCGCGGGACAGCATATCAGCCCCAGCATTTT	CASSFRGTAYQPQHF
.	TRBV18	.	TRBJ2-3	TGTGCCAGCTCACCCGACCGCACAGATACGCAGTATTTT	CASSPDRTDTQYF
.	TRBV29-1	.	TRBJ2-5	TGCAGCGTTGACCCACAGGGAGGGGTCCTCCAAGAGACCCAGTACTTC	CSVDPQGGVLQETQYF
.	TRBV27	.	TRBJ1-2	TGTGCCAGCAGGGACAGAACACTTACTAACTATGGCTACACCTTC	CASRDRTLTNYGYTF
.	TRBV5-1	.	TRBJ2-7	TGCGCCAGCAGCTTGGAGGGCACCTACGAGCAGTACTTC	CASSLEGTYEQYF
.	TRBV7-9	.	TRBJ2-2	TGTGCCAGCAGCCCTGCACAAAGGGCCGGGGAGCTGTTTTTT	CASSPAQRAGELFF
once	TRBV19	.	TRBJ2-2	TGTGCCAGTAGTATAGGTGAAGCCGGGGAGCTGTTTTTT	CASSIGEAGELFF
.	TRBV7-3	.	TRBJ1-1	TGTGCCAGCAGCTTATCACCCGGACCTACTTCCCTCCCTGAAGCTTTCTTT	CASSLSPGPTSLPEAFF